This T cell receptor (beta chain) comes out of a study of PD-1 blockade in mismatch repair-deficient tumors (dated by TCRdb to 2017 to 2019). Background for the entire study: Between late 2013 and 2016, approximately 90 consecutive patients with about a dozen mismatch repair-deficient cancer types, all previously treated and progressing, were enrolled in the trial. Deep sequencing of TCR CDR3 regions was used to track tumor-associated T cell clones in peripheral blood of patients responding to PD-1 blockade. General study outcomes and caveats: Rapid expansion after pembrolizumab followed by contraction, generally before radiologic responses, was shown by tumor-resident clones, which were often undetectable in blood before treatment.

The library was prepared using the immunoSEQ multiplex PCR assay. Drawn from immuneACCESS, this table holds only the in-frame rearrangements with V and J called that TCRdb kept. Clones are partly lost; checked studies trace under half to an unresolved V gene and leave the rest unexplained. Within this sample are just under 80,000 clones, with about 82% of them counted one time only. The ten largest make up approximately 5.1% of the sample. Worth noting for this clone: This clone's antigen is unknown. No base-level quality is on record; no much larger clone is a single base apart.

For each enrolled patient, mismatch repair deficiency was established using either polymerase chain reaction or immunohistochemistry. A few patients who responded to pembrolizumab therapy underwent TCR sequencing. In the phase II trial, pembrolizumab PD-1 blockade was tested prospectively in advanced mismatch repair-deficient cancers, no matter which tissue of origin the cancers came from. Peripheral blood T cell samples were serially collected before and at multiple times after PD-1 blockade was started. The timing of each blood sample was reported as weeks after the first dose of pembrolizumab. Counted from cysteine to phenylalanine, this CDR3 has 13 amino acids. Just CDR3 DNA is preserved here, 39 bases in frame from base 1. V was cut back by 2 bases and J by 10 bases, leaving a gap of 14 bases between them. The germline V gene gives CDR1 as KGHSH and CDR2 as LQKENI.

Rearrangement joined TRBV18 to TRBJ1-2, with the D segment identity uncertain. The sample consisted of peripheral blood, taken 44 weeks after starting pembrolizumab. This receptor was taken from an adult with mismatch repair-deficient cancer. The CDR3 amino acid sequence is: CASSPSDTHDYTF. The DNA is TGTGCCAGCTCACCAAGTGACACACATGACTACACCTTC.